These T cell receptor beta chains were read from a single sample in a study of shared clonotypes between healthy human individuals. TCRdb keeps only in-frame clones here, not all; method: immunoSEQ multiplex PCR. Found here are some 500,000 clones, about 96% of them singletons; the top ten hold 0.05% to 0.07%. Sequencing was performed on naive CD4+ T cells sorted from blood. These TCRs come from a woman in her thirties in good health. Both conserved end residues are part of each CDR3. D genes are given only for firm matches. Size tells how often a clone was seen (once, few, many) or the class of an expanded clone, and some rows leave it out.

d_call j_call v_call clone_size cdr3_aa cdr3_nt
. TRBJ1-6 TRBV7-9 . CASSLSGTRVNNSPLHF TGTGCCAGCAGCTTATCGGGGACACGAGTAAATAATTCACCCCTCCACTTT
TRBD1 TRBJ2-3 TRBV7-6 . CASSLGAGGRTDTQYF TGTGCCAGCAGCTTAGGCGCAGGGGGCCGGACAGATACGCAGTATTTT
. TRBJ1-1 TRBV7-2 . CASSPHPLTEAFF TGTGCCAGCAGCCCCCATCCGCTCACTGAAGCTTTCTTT
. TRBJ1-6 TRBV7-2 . CASSLGENSPLHF TGTGCCAGCAGCTTAGGGGAGAATTCACCCCTCCACTTT
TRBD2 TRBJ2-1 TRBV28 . CASTGVAGSGEQFF TGTGCCAGCACGGGGGTAGCGGGATCGGGTGAGCAGTTCTTC
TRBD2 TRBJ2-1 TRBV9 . CASSVGGTSGLNEQFF TGTGCCAGCAGCGTAGGTGGGACTAGCGGACTCAATGAGCAGTTCTTC
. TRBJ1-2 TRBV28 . CASSLGRRGLYGYTF TGTGCCAGCAGTTTGGGCCGGAGGGGACTCTATGGCTACACCTTC
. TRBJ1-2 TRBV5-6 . CASSLWGGYGYTF TGTGCCAGCAGCCTTTGGGGGGGATACGGCTACACCTTC
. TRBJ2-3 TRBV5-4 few CASTLGGYGTDTQYF TGTGCCAGCACCCTCGGCGGGTATGGAACAGATACGCAGTATTTT
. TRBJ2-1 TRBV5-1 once CASSLVLGGNEQFF TGCGCCAGCAGCTTGGTGCTAGGAGGCAATGAGCAGTTCTTC
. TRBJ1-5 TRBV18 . CASSPGGNQPQHF TGTGCCAGCTCACCTGGGGGCAATCAGCCCCAGCATTTT